The 4 T cell receptor beta chains given below trace back to one sample, sequenced in a study of T-cell memory formation after mild COVID-19. TCRdb re-analysed the 5' RACE reads in MiXCR, keeping a single row per CDR3 protein. The table shows tens of thousands of distinct CDR3 sequences, with less than 15% occurring only once. Input material: PBMCs or a T cell subset sorted from them (not recorded which). These receptors were taken from a man aged 18 to 35 who had mild COVID-19 (a few samples of this study predate the infection). Cell type and time point are not known.

This clonotype was observed at least ten times. This chain joins TRBV27 and TRBJ2-7, with 8 bases that match TRBD2. Germline loops: CDR1 MNHEY, CDR2 SMNVEV (reference sequence). V lost 2 bases to trimming and J lost 7 bases; unmatched junction nucleotides: 1. The length of the CDR3 is 12 residues. This CDR3 reads CASSLRGGEQYV. CDR3 sequence (DNA): TGTGCCAGCAGTTTACGGGGGGGAGAGCAGTACGTC.

This sequence joins TRBV5-1 and TRBJ2-3; D possibly corresponds to TRBD2 (6 bases). Germline loops: CDR1 SGHRS, CDR2 YFSETQ. The CDR3 has 14 amino acids. Trimming removed 5 bases at V and 2 bases at J, with 12 bases between. This CDR3 is CASRPSEDTDTQYF. The CDR3 DNA sequence: TGCGCCAGCAGGCCTAGCGAGGACACAGATACGCAGTATTTT.

This clonotype was observed a few times. The chain recombines TRBV5-6 with TRBJ1-2; tentative D call: TRBD1 (6 bases). CDR3 length equals 13 residues. Per germline, CDR1 SGHDT and CDR2 YYEEEE. The germline V and J ends were trimmed by 4 bases and 3 bases, with 10 bases remaining between them. The DNA for the CDR3 is TGTGCCAGCAGCCCCGGACAGCACTATGGCTACACCTTC. Translating gives CASSPGQHYGYTF. Drawing the rest from reference TRBV5-6 and TRBJ1-2, the complete variable domain is DAGVTQSPTHLIKTRGQQVTLRCSPKSGHDTVSWYQQALGQGPQFIFQYYEEEERQRGNFPDRFSGHQFPNYSSELNVNALLLGDSALYLCASSPGQHYGYTFGSGTRLTVV.

A single count supports this clonotype. This sequence may be a read error, since a much larger clone differs from it by one base. The CDR3 DNA reads TGTGCCAGCAGTGACGATACGTATGTCTACACCTTC. It yields the protein CASSDDTYVYTF. The J gene is TRBJ1-2, the V gene TRBV6-6; D ambiguous. Germline V gives CDR1 MNHNY, CDR2 SVGAGI (reference sequence). The CDR3 spans 12 residues.